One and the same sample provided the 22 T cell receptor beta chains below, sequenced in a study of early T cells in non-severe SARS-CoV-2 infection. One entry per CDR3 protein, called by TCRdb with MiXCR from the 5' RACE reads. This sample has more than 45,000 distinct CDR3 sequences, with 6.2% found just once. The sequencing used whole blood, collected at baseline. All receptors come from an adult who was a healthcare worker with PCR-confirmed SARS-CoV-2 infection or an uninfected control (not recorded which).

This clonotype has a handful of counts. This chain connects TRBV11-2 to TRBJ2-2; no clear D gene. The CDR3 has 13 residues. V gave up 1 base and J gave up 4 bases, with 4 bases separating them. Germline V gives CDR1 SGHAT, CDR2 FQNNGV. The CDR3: CASSLAPTGELFF. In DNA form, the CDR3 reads TGTGCCAGCAGCTTAGCCCCCACCGGGGAGCTGTTTTTT.

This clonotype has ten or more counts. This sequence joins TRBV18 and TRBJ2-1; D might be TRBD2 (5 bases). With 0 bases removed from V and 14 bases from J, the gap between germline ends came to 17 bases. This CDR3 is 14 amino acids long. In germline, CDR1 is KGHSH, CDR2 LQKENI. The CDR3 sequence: CASSPPSQPRRKFF. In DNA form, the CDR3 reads TGTGCCAGCTCACCACCGTCTCAGCCCCGGAGGAAGTTCTTC. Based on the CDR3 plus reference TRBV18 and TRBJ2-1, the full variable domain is NAGVMQNPRHLVRRRGQEARLRCSPMKGHSHVYWYRQLPEEGLKFMVYLQKENIIDESGMPKERFSAEFPKEGPSILRIQQVVRGDSAAYFCASSPPSQPRRKFFGPGTRLTVL.

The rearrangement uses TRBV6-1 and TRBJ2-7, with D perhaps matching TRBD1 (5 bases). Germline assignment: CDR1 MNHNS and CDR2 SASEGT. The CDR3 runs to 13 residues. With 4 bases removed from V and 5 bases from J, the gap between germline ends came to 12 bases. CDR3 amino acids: CASSAQGFDEQYF. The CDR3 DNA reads TGTGCCAGCAGTGCGCAGGGATTCGACGAGCAGTACTTC.

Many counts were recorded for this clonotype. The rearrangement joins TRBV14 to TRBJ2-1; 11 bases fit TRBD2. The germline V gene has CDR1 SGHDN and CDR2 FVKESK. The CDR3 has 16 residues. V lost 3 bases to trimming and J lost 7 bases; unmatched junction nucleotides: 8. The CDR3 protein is CASSHRLAGISNEQFF. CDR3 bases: TGTGCCAGCAGCCATCGACTAGCGGGGATCTCGAATGAGCAGTTCTTC. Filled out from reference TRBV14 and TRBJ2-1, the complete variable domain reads EAGVTQFPSHSVIEKGQTVTLRCDPISGHDNLYWYRRVMGKEIKFLLHFVKESKQDESGMPNNRFLAERTGGTYSTLKVQPAELEDSGVYFCASSHRLAGISNEQFFGPGTRLTVL.

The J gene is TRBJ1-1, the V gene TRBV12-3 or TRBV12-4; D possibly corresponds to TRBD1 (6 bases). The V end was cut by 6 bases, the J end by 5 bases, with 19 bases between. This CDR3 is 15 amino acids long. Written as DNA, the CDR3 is TGTGCCAGCAGGATTGCCAGGGGAGTGGGGACTGAAGCTTTCTTT. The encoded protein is CASRIARGVGTEAFF.

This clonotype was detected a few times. The CDR3 reads CASRLTGTEAFF. In DNA, the CDR3 is TGTGCCAGCAGGCTAACGGGCACTGAAGCTTTCTTT. The chain couples TRBV28 to TRBJ1-1; D uncertain. CDR3 length: 12 residues. Germline CDR1 is MDHEN and CDR2 is SYDVKM. Trimming took 6 bases from V and 4 from J, leaving 9 bases between them. The complete variable domain, with remaining parts taken from reference TRBV28 and TRBJ1-1, reads DVKVTQSSRYLVKRTGEKVFLECVQDMDHENMFWYRQDPGLGLRLIYFSYDVKMKEKGDIPEGYSVSREKKERFSLILESASTNQTSMYLCASRLTGTEAFFGQGTRLTVV.

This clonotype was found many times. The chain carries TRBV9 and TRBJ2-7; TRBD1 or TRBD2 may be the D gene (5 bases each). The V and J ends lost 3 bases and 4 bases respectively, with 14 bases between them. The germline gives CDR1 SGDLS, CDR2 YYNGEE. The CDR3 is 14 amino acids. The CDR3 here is CASSEGPMGYEQYF. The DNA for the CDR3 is TGTGCCAGCAGCGAGGGACCGATGGGTTACGAGCAGTACTTC.

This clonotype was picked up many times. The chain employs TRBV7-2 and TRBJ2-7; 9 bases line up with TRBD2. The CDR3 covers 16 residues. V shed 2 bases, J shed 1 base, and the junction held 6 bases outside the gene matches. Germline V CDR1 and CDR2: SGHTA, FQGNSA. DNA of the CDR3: TGTGCCAGCAGCTTATCCCCCCTAGCGGGATCCTACGAGCAGTACTTC. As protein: CASSLSPLAGSYEQYF.

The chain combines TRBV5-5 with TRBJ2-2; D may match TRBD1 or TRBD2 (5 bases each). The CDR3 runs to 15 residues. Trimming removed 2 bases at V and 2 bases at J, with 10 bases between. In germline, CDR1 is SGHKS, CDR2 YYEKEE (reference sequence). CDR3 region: CASSFPGRNTGELFF. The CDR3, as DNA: TGTGCCAGCAGCTTTCCAGGGAGAAACACCGGGGAGCTGTTTTTT. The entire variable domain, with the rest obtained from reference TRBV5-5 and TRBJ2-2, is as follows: DAGVTQSPTHLIKTRGQQVTLRCSPISGHKSVSWYQQVLGQGPQFIFQYYEKEERGRGNFPDRFSARQFPNYSSELNVNALLLGDSALYLCASSFPGRNTGELFFGEGSRLTVL.

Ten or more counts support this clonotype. The CDR3 sequence is CASSLGVGGTEAFF. The CDR3 DNA reads TGTGCCAGCAGCCTTGGGGTAGGAGGGACTGAAGCTTTCTTT. V gene TRBV7-9 combines with J gene TRBJ1-1; D is undetermined. The CDR3 runs 14 residues. Deletions cut 5 bases from V and 5 bases from J, with 15 bases between. The V gene's germline CDR1 is SEHNR and CDR2 FQNEAQ (reference sequence). Variable domain in full (rest from reference TRBV7-9 and TRBJ1-1): DTGVSQNPRHKITKRGQNVTFRCDPISEHNRLYWYRQTLGQGPEFLTYFQNEAQLEKSRLLSDRFSAERPKGSFSTLEIQRTEQGDSAMYLCASSLGVGGTEAFFGQGTRLTVV.

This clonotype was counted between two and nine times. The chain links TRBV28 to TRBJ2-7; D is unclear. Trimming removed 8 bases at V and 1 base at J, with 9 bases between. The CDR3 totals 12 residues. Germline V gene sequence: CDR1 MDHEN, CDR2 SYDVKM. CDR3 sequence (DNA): TGTGCCAGCTTAGGTAGTTCCTACGAGCAGTACTTC. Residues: CASLGSSYEQYF. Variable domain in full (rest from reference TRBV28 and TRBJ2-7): DVKVTQSSRYLVKRTGEKVFLECVQDMDHENMFWYRQDPGLGLRLIYFSYDVKMKEKGDIPEGYSVSREKKERFSLILESASTNQTSMYLCASLGSSYEQYFGPGTRLTVT.

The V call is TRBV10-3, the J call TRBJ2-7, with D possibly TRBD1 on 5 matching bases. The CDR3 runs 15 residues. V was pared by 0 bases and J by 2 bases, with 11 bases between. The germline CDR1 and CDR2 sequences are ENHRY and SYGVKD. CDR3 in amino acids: CAISESTEYPYEQYF. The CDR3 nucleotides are TGTGCCATCAGTGAGTCGACAGAGTATCCCTACGAGCAGTACTTC.

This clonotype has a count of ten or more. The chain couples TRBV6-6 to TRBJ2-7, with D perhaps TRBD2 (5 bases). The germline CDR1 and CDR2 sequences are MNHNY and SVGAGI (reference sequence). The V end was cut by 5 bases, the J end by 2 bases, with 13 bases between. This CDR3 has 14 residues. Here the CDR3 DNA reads TGTGCCAGCAGTGCACTCCCCGGGGCCTACGAGCAGTACTTC. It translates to CASSALPGAYEQYF.

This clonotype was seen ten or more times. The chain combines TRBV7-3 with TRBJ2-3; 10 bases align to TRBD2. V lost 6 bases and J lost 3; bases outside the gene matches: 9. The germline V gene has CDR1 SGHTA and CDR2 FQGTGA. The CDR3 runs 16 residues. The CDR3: CASSPLAGVRTDTQYF. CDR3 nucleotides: TGTGCCAGCAGTCCCCTAGCGGGAGTACGGACAGATACGCAGTATTTT.

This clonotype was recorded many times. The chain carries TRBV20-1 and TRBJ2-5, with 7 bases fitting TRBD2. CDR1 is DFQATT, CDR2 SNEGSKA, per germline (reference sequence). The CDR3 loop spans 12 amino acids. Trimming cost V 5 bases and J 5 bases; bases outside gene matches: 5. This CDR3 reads CSALGEGETQYF. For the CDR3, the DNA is TGCAGTGCTTTGGGGGAGGGGGAGACCCAGTACTTC.

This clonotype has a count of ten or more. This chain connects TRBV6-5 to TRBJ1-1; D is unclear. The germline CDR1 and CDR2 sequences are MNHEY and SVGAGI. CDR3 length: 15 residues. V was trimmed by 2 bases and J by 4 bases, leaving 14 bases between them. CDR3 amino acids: CASSYRQVGGTEAFF. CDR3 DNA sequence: TGTGCCAGCAGTTACCGGCAGGTAGGAGGCACTGAAGCTTTCTTT.

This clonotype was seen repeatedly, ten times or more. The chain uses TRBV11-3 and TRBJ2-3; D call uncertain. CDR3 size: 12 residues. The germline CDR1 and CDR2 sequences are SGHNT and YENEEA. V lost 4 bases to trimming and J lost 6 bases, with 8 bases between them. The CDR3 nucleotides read TGTGCCAGCAGCTCCCATGCGGATACGCAGTATTTT. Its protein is CASSSHADTQYF.

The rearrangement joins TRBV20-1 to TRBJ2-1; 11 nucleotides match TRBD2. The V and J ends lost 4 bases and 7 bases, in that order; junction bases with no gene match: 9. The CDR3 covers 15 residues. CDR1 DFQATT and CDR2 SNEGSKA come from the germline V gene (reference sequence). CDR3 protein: CSATEAGTSGNEQFF. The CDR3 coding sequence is TGCAGTGCTACCGAAGCCGGGACTAGCGGAAATGAGCAGTTCTTC.

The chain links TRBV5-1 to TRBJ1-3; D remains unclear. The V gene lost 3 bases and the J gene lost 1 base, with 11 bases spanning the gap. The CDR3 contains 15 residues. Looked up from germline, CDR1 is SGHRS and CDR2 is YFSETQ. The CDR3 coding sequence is TGCGCCAGCAGCTCCTCCGCGGGGTCTGGAAACACCATATATTTT. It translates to CASSSSAGSGNTIYF.

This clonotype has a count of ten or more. The CDR3 is CASRFPGQGGNTIYF. The CDR3 bases are TGTGCCAGCAGGTTTCCCGGACAGGGTGGAAACACCATATATTTT. The rearrangement links TRBV28 to TRBJ1-3, with 8 bases aligning to TRBD1. V shed 6 bases, J shed 3 bases, and the junction held 7 bases outside the gene matches. Germline CDR1 is MDHEN and CDR2 is SYDVKM. The CDR3 totals 15 residues.

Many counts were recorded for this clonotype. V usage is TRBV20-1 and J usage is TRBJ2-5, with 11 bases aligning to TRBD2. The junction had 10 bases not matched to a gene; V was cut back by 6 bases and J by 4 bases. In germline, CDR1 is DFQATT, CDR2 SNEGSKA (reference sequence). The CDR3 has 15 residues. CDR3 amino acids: CSASVAGGPRETQYF. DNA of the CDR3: TGCAGTGCCAGTGTAGCGGGAGGGCCCCGAGAGACCCAGTACTTC.

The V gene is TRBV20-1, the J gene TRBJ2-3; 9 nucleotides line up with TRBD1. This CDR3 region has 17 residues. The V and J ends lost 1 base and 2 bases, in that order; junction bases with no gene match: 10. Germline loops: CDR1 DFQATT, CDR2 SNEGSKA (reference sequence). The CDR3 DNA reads TGCAGTGCTAGAGTGTTCGGGACAGGGTTATACACAGATACGCAGTATTTT. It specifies CSARVFGTGLYTDTQYF.